Presented here are 26 T cell receptor beta chains from one specimen sequenced in a study of blood T cell repertoires in COVID-19. Clones were read by immunoSEQ multiplex PCR, and TCRdb kept only the in-frame ones, dropping some. The table lists 150,000 to 200,000 clones, approximately 84% of them singletons, with approximately 12% in the top ten. Sequencing input: PBMCs or T cells enriched from blood (not recorded which). These receptors originate from a man in his fifties or sixties who had recovered from COVID-19.

The gene calls are TRBV7-2 and TRBJ1-3, with D unresolved. The length of the CDR3 is 12 residues. CDR1 is SGHTA and CDR2 is FQGNSA in the germline V gene. V was clipped by 5 bases and J by 2 bases, with 4 bases between them. The CDR3 coding sequence is TGTGCCAGCAGCCATCCTGGAAACACCATATATTTT. This codes for CASSHPGNTIYF.

The chain employs TRBV30 and TRBJ2-3, with D possibly being TRBD2 (6 bases). Deletions cut 0 bases from V and 3 bases from J, with 7 bases between. This CDR3 contains 13 residues. CDR1 is GTSNPN and CDR2 is SVGIG in the germline V gene (reference sequence). The CDR3 nucleotides read TGTGCCTGGAGTGTTGGGGGGACAGATACGCAGTATTTT. This sequence encodes CAWSVGGTDTQYF.

The chain employs TRBV7-9 and TRBJ2-2; 8 bases line up with TRBD1. Looked up from germline, CDR1 is SEHNR and CDR2 is FQNEAQ (reference sequence). Trimming cost V 6 bases and J 2 bases; bases outside gene matches: 5. The CDR3 consists of 15 residues. The CDR3 sequence is CASRPGTGNTGELFF. The CDR3 DNA reads TGTGCCAGCAGACCCGGGACAGGAAACACCGGGGAGCTGTTTTTT.

The V gene is TRBV5-6, the J gene TRBJ2-7, with D perhaps TRBD1 (6 bases). CDR1 and CDR2 (germline): SGHDT, YYEEEE. V was cut by 2 bases and J by 6 bases, with 18 bases left in between. The CDR3 consists of 15 residues. The CDR3 loop is CASSFYGTILGEQYF. The CDR3 bases are TGTGCCAGCAGCTTTTATGGGACAATCCTAGGCGAGCAGTACTTC.

The chain joins TRBV3-1 (or the pseudogene TRBV3-2) to TRBJ2-2; no firm D call. The V gene lost 0 bases and the J gene lost 1 base, with 9 bases spanning the gap. Germline V gene lookup returns CDR1 LGHDT and CDR2 YNNKEL (reference sequence). This CDR3 is built from 16 residues. In DNA, the CDR3 is TGTGCCAGCAGCCAAGAAAAGGCAGGGAACACCGGGGAGCTGTTTTTT. This sequence encodes CASSQEKAGNTGELFF.

The V and J genes are TRBV6-1 and TRBJ1-5; 9 nucleotides line up with TRBD1. Germline-derived CDR1 and CDR2 are MNHNS and SASEGT. V was pared by 3 bases and J by 2 bases, with 2 bases of the junction left unmatched. There are 15 residues in the CDR3. The DNA of the CDR3 is TGTGCCAGCAGTGAGACAGGGGGTGGCAATCAGCCCCAGCATTTT. Encoded protein: CASSETGGGNQPQHF.

This chain joins TRBV30 and TRBJ2-7; D perhaps matches TRBD1 (5 bases). Looked up from germline, CDR1 is GTSNPN and CDR2 is SVGIG (reference sequence). V lost 3 bases and J lost 4, with 13 bases in between. The CDR3 is made up of 13 amino acids. The CDR3 DNA follows: TGTGCCTGGAGGGAGCTAGACAGTTACGAGCAGTACTTC. Its protein product is CAWRELDSYEQYF.

This chain's CDR3 is CSVGTDLSTDTQYF. CDR3 DNA sequence: TGCAGCGTGGGGACAGACCTTAGCACAGATACGCAGTATTTT. V gene TRBV29-1 combines with J gene TRBJ2-3; 7 nucleotides agree with TRBD1. CDR1 is SQVTM, CDR2 ANQGSEA, per germline. CDR3 length: 14 residues. Losses at the gene ends were 6 bases for V and 0 bases for J; bases not matched to a gene: 6.

CDR3 sequence reads: CASSLLGQGDNEQFF. The CDR3 DNA follows: TGTGCCAGCAGTTTGCTCGGACAGGGGGACAATGAGCAGTTCTTC. The J gene is TRBJ2-1, the V gene TRBV6-5, with 10 bases that match TRBD1. Germline V CDR1 and CDR2: MNHEY, SVGAGI. V was clipped by 4 bases and J by 5 bases; unmatched bases: 5. This CDR3 is 15 amino acids long.

The sample holds one count of this clone. This rearrangement joins TRBV4-3 to TRBJ1-2; perhaps TRBD1 as D (6 bases). The CDR3 covers 13 residues. Between the trimmed V and J ends, which lost 4 bases and 7 bases, there was a span of 13 bases. The V gene's germline CDR1 is LGHNA and CDR2 YSLEER. The CDR3 loop is CASSPMRQAGYTF. CDR3 coding DNA: TGCGCCAGCAGCCCAATGAGACAGGCTGGCTACACCTTC.

This chain connects TRBV25-1 to TRBJ1-4, with TRBD1 matching 8 bases. The CDR3 is 17 residues long. Germline loops: CDR1 MGHDK, CDR2 SYGVNS. Losses at the gene ends were 3 bases for V and 3 bases for J; bases not matched to a gene: 9. For the CDR3, the DNA is TGTGCCAGCAGTGATTACCTTCAGGGGGCGGCTAATGAAAAACTGTTTTTT. It specifies CASSDYLQGAANEKLFF.

This clone appeared a single time. The chain has TRBV5-1 and TRBJ2-5, with TRBD2 identical over 8 bases. Germline values: CDR1 SGHRS, CDR2 YFSETQ. The CDR3 is 15 amino acids. Germline trimming cut 4 bases from V and 6 bases from J; bases unmatched to any gene: 11. The CDR3 DNA follows: TGCGCCAGCAGCGGTGACGGGGGGGCCGGGAAGACCCAGTACTTC. Its translation is CASSGDGGAGKTQYF. Together with reference TRBV5-1 and TRBJ2-5, the CDR3 gives the full variable domain: KAGVTQTPRYLIKTRGQQVTLSCSPISGHRSVSWYQQTPGQGLQFLFEYFSETQRNKGNFPGRFSGRQFSNSRSEMNVSTLELGDSALYLCASSGDGGAGKTQYFGPGTRLLVL.

The genes are TRBV28 and TRBJ1-3, with D unclear. The germline V and J ends were trimmed by 4 bases and 0 bases, with 16 bases remaining between them. In germline, CDR1 is MDHEN, CDR2 SYDVKM. The length of the CDR3 is 17 residues. For the CDR3, the DNA is TGTGCCAGCAGTTCCTCGTTTCTACAGAGCTCTGGAAACACCATATATTTT. This sequence encodes CASSSSFLQSSGNTIYF. Variable domain in full (rest from reference TRBV28 and TRBJ1-3): DVKVTQSSRYLVKRTGEKVFLECVQDMDHENMFWYRQDPGLGLRLIYFSYDVKMKEKGDIPEGYSVSREKKERFSLILESASTNQTSMYLCASSSSFLQSSGNTIYFGEGSWLTVV.

The chain recombines TRBV28 with TRBJ1-2; tentative D call: TRBD1 (6 bases). This CDR3 is 15 amino acids long. Trimming removed 6 bases at V and 2 bases at J, with 16 bases between. Germline loops: CDR1 MDHEN, CDR2 SYDVKM. The CDR3 reads CASSLGQPINYGYTF. Here the CDR3 DNA reads TGTGCCAGCAGCCTCGGACAGCCCATCAACTATGGCTACACCTTC.

This sequence joins TRBV6-4 and TRBJ2-5, with 9 bases matching TRBD1. Germline lookup yields CDR1 MRHNA and CDR2 SNTAGT. V trimming: 8 bases; J trimming: 4 bases; junction bases outside the gene matches: 11. The length of the CDR3 is 15 residues. DNA of the CDR3: TGTGCCAGCTCACGGACAGGGGCGGCATCAGAGACCCAGTACTTC. It is translated as CASSRTGAASETQYF.

This rearrangement joins TRBV9 to TRBJ1-2; the D is unclear. Trimming removed 4 bases at V and 2 bases at J, with 15 bases between. The CDR3 consists of 15 residues. CDR1 and CDR2 from the germline V gene are SGDLS and YYNGEE. CDR3 bases: TGTGCCAGCAGCCCCTCGGGATACCTAAACTATGGCTACACCTTC. As protein: CASSPSGYLNYGYTF.

The chain combines TRBV9 with TRBJ1-6, with TRBD1 as a possible D gene (5 bases). The CDR3 has 16 residues. Germline V gene sequence: CDR1 SGDLS, CDR2 YYNGEE. The germline V and J ends were trimmed by 7 bases and 7 bases, with 21 bases remaining between them. The CDR3 DNA reads as TGTGCCAGCTCGCACCCGGCGGGGGGGAGAAATTCACCCCTCCACTTT. This sequence encodes CASSHPAGGRNSPLHF. Variable domain in full (rest from reference TRBV9 and TRBJ1-6): DSGVTQTPKHLITATGQRVTLRCSPRSGDLSVYWYQQSLDQGLQFLIQYYNGEERAKGNILERFSAQQFPDLHSELNLSSLELGDSALYFCASSHPAGGRNSPLHFGNGTRLTVT.

The chain carries TRBV6-4 and TRBJ1-4; a weak D match, TRBD1 (6 bases). This CDR3 is built from 14 residues. Trimming removed 8 bases from V and 6 bases from J, with 16 bases in between. CDR1 is MRHNA and CDR2 is SNTAGT in the germline V gene. The CDR3 DNA is TGTGCCAGCCGAAACAGGGAGGGGGATGAAAAACTGTTTTTT. Encoded protein: CASRNREGDEKLFF.

This rearrangement joins TRBV11-2 to TRBJ1-6; no firm D call. V lost 4 bases and J lost 7, with 20 bases in between. The CDR3 has 17 amino acids. Germline values: CDR1 SGHAT, CDR2 FQNNGV. As DNA, the CDR3 is TGTGCCAGCAGCTCCGTTCCCACGGAGCGAACAAATTCACCCCTCCACTTT. This translates into CASSSVPTERTNSPLHF.

The rearrangement links TRBV7-9 to TRBJ2-1; D is possibly TRBD2 (5 bases). The V gene lost 5 bases and the J gene lost 2 bases, with 16 bases spanning the gap. The CDR3 is 16 residues long. Germline CDR1 and CDR2: SEHNR and FQNEAQ (reference sequence). CDR3 DNA sequence: TGTGCCAGCAGCGTTCTTGTGGGCGGGCCCTACAATGAGCAGTTCTTC. This gives the protein CASSVLVGGPYNEQFF.

This sequence joins TRBV2 and TRBJ1-5; D might be TRBD1 (6 bases). This CDR3 region has 12 residues. Germline V gene data show CDR1 as SNHLY and CDR2 as FYNNEI. Trimming stripped 3 bases from V and 9 bases from J, with 9 bases between. In nucleotides, the CDR3 is TGTGCCAGCAGTGAGGGGGCTGGGCCCCAGCATTTT. Translation gives CASSEGAGPQHF.

This clone was observed a few times. CDR3 protein: CASSGLLNTGELFF. CDR3 sequence (DNA): TGTGCCAGTAGTGGGCTATTGAACACCGGGGAGCTGTTTTTT. V and J are TRBV19 and TRBJ2-2; no definite D call. The germline V gene has CDR1 LNHDA and CDR2 SQIVND (reference sequence). The V gene lost 5 bases and the J gene lost 1 base, with 8 bases spanning the gap. The CDR3 totals 14 residues. Variable domain in full (rest from reference TRBV19 and TRBJ2-2): DGGITQSPKYLFRKEGQNVTLSCEQNLNHDAMYWYRQDPGQGLRLIYYSQIVNDFQKGDIAEGYSVSREKKESFPLTVTSAQKNPTAFYLCASSGLLNTGELFFGEGSRLTVL.

J is TRBJ1-4 and V is TRBV7-9; D unresolved. Germline V gene data show CDR1 as SEHNR and CDR2 as FQNEAQ (reference sequence). The CDR3 spans 14 residues. The V end lost 5 bases, the J end lost 0 bases, and 7 bases lay between the germline ends. The CDR3 region is CASSPRTTNEKLFF. The CDR3 nucleotides are TGTGCCAGCAGCCCGCGGACAACTAATGAAAAACTGTTTTTT.

CDR3 sequence (DNA): TGTGCCAGCAGCTCAAGGGCAGGGGGGACTGAAGCTTTCTTT. The encoded protein is CASSSRAGGTEAFF. The chain uses TRBV6-2 or TRBV6-3 and TRBJ1-1; 7 bases align to TRBD1. J lost 5 bases, V lost 6 bases, and 9 bases had no gene match. The CDR3 is made up of 14 amino acids. Germline lookup yields CDR1 MNHEY and CDR2 SVGEGT.

This CDR3 reads CASSNRLAGMYNEQFF. The DNA of the CDR3 is TGTGCCAGCAGTAACCGGCTAGCGGGGATGTACAATGAGCAGTTCTTC. The V and J genes are TRBV27 and TRBJ2-1; 9 bases are shared with TRBD2. The CDR3 has 16 residues. The germline V gene has CDR1 MNHEY and CDR2 SMNVEV (reference sequence). J lost 4 bases, V lost 5 bases, and 9 bases had no gene match.

The rearrangement links TRBV5-1 to TRBJ1-1; D gene unclear. The CDR3 contains 14 residues. V was shortened by 1 base and J by 0 bases, with 7 bases between the two germline ends. Germline V lookup: CDR1 SGHRS, CDR2 YFSETQ. The CDR3 DNA follows: TGCGCCAGCAGCTTGCTCAGGATGAACACTGAAGCTTTCTTT. The encoded protein is CASSLLRMNTEAFF.